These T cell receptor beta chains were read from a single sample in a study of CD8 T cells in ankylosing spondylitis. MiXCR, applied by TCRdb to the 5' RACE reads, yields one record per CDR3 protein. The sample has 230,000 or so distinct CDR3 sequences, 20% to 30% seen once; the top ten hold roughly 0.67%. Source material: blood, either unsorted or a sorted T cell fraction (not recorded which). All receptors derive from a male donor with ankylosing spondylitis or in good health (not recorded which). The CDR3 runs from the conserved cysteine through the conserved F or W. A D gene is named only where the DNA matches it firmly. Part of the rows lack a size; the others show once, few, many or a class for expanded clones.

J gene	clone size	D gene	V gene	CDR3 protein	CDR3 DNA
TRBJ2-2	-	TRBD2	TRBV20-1	CSARDFLAGGANTGELFF	TGCAGTGCTAGAGATTTCCTAGCGGGGGGCGCGAACACCGGGGAGCTGTTTTTT
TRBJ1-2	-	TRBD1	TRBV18	CASSPGTGIDYGYTF	TGTGCCAGCTCACCAGGGACAGGGATCGACTATGGCTACACCTTC
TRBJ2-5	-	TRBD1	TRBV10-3	CAISDPGTEETQYF	TGTGCCATCAGTGATCCCGGGACAGAGGAGACCCAGTACTTC
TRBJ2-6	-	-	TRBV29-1	CSATTRSSGANVLTF	TGCAGCGCAACGACCCGAAGCTCTGGGGCCAACGTCCTGACTTTC
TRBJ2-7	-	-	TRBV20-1	CSARDSGFGYEQYF	TGCAGTGCTAGAGATTCAGGGTTTGGCTACGAGCAGTACTTC
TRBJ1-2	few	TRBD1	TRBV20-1	CSAHSGTGALYGYTF	TGCAGTGCCCACTCTGGGACAGGAGCACTATATGGCTACACCTTC
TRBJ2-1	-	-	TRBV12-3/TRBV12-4	CASSPEYYNEQFF	TGTGCCAGCAGCCCCGAATACTACAATGAGCAGTTCTTC
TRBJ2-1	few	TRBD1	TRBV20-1	CSAPGQGGSSYNEQFF	TGCAGTGCCCCTGGACAGGGGGGGAGCTCCTACAATGAGCAGTTCTTC
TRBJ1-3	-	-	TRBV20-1	CSARNAGNTIYF	TGCAGTGCTAGGAATGCTGGAAACACCATATATTTT
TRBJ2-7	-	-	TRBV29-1	CSVRPDARYEQYF	TGCAGCGTTAGGCCAGACGCGCGGTACGAGCAGTACTTC
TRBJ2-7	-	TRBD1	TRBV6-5	CASSYRAGGYEQYF	TGTGCCAGCAGTTACCGGGCAGGGGGCTACGAGCAGTACTTC